The 9 T cell receptor beta chains reported below all come from one sample, sequenced in a study of blood T cell repertoires in COVID-19. The data were produced by immunoSEQ multiplex PCR, yet TCRdb's version contains in-frame clones alone and is incomplete. The table has around 56,000 clones, around four fifths seen once. Sequencing was performed on peripheral blood. Receptors were obtained from a woman in her seventies with acute or convalescent COVID-19.

J is TRBJ2-5 and V is TRBV29-1; no reliable D call. Trimming shortened V by 7 bases and J by 5 bases, and 17 bases separated the two germline ends. This CDR3 is 13 amino acids long. Per the germline V gene, CDR1 is SQVTM and CDR2 is ANQGSEA. CDR3 bases: TGCAGCGCTCCCGGTGGTAGCTGGGAGACCCAGTACTTC. This sequence encodes CSAPGGSWETQYF. Full variable domain (remainder filled in from reference TRBV29-1 and TRBJ2-5): SAVISQKPSRDICQRGTSLTIQCQVDSQVTMMFWYRQQPGQSLTLIATANQGSEATYESGFVIDKFPISRPNLTFSTLTVSNMSPEDSSIYLCSAPGGSWETQYFGPGTRLLVL.

This clone was counted only a few times. The chain is built from TRBV6-5 and TRBJ2-3; D is perhaps TRBD2 (6 bases). CDR3 size: 14 residues. Germline-derived CDR1 and CDR2 are MNHEY and SVGAGI. The V end lost 6 bases, the J end lost 5 bases, and 15 bases lay between the germline ends. This CDR3 reads CASRLGGPGDTQYF. The CDR3 DNA reads as TGTGCCAGCAGGTTAGGAGGGCCGGGAGATACGCAGTATTTT.

This clone was detected only a few times. The chain links TRBV14 to TRBJ1-1; D uncertain. The CDR3 has 13 residues. Germline V lookup: CDR1 SGHDN, CDR2 FVKESK. Trimming took off 4 bases at V and 1 base at J, with 7 bases between the two ends. CDR3 bases: TGTGCCAGCAGCCCCCCCCAGAACACTGAAGCTTTCTTT. Translation: CASSPPQNTEAFF.

This clone was counted between two and nine times. The CDR3: CAISRDSLNTEAFF. The CDR3 bases are TGTGCCATCAGTAGGGACTCTCTAAACACTGAAGCTTTCTTT. The genes are TRBV10-3 and TRBJ1-1, with D maybe TRBD1 (5 bases). Trimming shortened V by 5 bases and J by 2 bases, and 12 bases separated the two germline ends. There are 14 residues in the CDR3. Per germline, CDR1 ENHRY and CDR2 SYGVKD.

This clone was observed once. V is TRBV7-9 and J is TRBJ2-1, with D hard to call. There are 16 residues in the CDR3. The germline CDR1 and CDR2 sequences are SEHNR and FQNEAQ (reference sequence). Trimming left V 1 base short and J 0 bases short, with 10 bases between. The CDR3 loop reads CASSLGRPSSYNEQFF. The CDR3 DNA sequence: TGTGCCAGCAGCTTAGGCAGGCCGAGCTCCTACAATGAGCAGTTCTTC.

This clone was found many times. The CDR3 DNA reads TGTGCCAGCAGCCCCGAAGTCAGAAGCAATCAGCCCCAGCATTTT. Amino acid sequence: CASSPEVRSNQPQHF. This chain connects TRBV5-8 to TRBJ1-5; no definite D call. Germline CDR1 SGHTS, CDR2 YDEGEE. The V gene lost 4 bases and the J gene lost 1 base, with 12 bases spanning the gap. This CDR3 has 15 residues.

The chain uses TRBV2 and TRBJ1-1; 7 bases match TRBD1. CDR3 length equals 16 residues. Per germline, CDR1 SNHLY and CDR2 FYNNEI. V lost 7 bases, J lost 1 base, and 12 bases stayed unmatched. The CDR3 here is CASTPTRQGQNTEAFF. CDR3 coding DNA: TGTGCCAGCACCCCCACCCGACAGGGACAGAACACTGAAGCTTTCTTT.

The chain is built from TRBV2 and TRBJ1-1; 9 positions match TRBD1. Germline CDR1 and CDR2: SNHLY and FYNNEI. Unmatched junction bases numbered 7, after V lost 6 bases and J lost 5 bases. The CDR3 is 14 amino acids. The CDR3 region has the DNA TGTGCCAGCAGCCCCGGGACAGGGAGGACTGAAGCTTTCTTT. It is translated as CASSPGTGRTEAFF.

This chain links TRBV5-6 with TRBJ2-5; 7 positions match TRBD1. This CDR3 contains 15 residues. Germline CDR1 reads SGHDT; CDR2 reads YYEEEE. V lost 5 bases to trimming and J lost 7 bases; unmatched junction nucleotides: 14. CDR3 DNA: TGTGCCAGCAGGGTGGGTACAGGGGCGCGTCGGACCCAGTACTTC. It yields the protein CASRVGTGARRTQYF.